What follows are 16 T cell receptor beta chains derived from one specimen sequenced in a study of T-cell reconstitution after alpha-beta-depleted transplantation in children. As it was prepared, the TCRbeta library received unique molecular identifiers. TCRdb processed the PCR reads anew with MiXCR; each CDR3 protein has one entry. The repertoire holds under 400,000 distinct CDR3 sequences, with around 25% as singletons. This specimen consisted of PBMCs, mostly from graft donor cells, obtained 180 days after TCRalphabeta/CD19-depleted stem cell transplant. These receptors originate from a male patient aged 10 to 17 who had a stem cell transplant for acute lymphoblastic leukemia, so the T cells may come from the graft donor.

The chain has TRBV2 and TRBJ2-1, with D hard to call. This CDR3 is built from 8 residues. The germline CDR1 and CDR2 sequences are SNHLY and FYNNEI. V lost 8 bases to trimming and J lost 8 bases, with 1 base between them. The CDR3 region is CASYEQFF. The CDR3 DNA reads as TGTGCCAGCTATGAGCAGTTCTTC.

This chain uses TRBV27 with TRBJ1-1; 11 positions match TRBD1. The CDR3 length is 17 residues. After removal of 5 bases from V and 0 bases from J, the junction contained 8 bases not matched to a gene. Per germline, CDR1 MNHEY and CDR2 SMNVEV (reference sequence). The CDR3 region has the DNA TGTGCCAGCAGTCCGGGGGGACAGGGGGGAATGAACACTGAAGCTTTCTTT. Translating it yields CASSPGGQGGMNTEAFF.

The chain is built from TRBV19 and TRBJ1-5; a possible D gene is TRBD1 (6 bases). The CDR3 is made up of 11 amino acids. Per the germline V gene, CDR1 is LNHDA and CDR2 is SQIVND (reference sequence). DNA of the CDR3: TGTGCAACAGGGATCAATCAGCCCCAGCATTTT. Residues: CATGINQPQHF.

This chain links TRBV7-2 with TRBJ1-5, with D tentatively TRBD1 (5 bases). From germline, CDR1 is SGHTA and CDR2 FQGNSA. The V and J ends lost 5 bases and 0 bases respectively, with 14 bases between them. The CDR3 length is 16 residues. For the CDR3, the DNA is TGTGCCAGCAGCCCCGGGGGACTTCTTAGCAATCAGCCCCAGCATTTT. This sequence encodes CASSPGGLLSNQPQHF.

The rearrangement links TRBV7-2 to TRBJ2-7; TRBD1 matches 9 bases. CDR3 length equals 14 residues. The J segment lost 4 bases and the V segment lost 4 bases, leaving 5 bases of the junction unmatched. Germline assignment: CDR1 SGHTA and CDR2 FQGNSA. The CDR3 region has the DNA TGTGCCAGCAGCTCGGGACAGGGCCGATACGAGCAGTACTTC. This translates into CASSSGQGRYEQYF.

J is TRBJ2-2 and V is TRBV2, with 9 bases matching TRBD2. The CDR3 length is 16 residues. J gave up 4 bases and V 2 bases, and 5 bases lay outside the gene matches. Germline V lookup: CDR1 SNHLY, CDR2 FYNNEI. CDR3 in DNA: TGTGCCAGCAGTGAAATGGGACTAGCAAGCACCGGGGAGCTGTTTTTT. It translates to CASSEMGLASTGELFF.

This clonotype was observed a handful of times. The chain employs TRBV4-1 and TRBJ2-1, with D perhaps TRBD1 (5 bases). The germline CDR1 and CDR2 sequences are MGHRA and YSYEKL. The CDR3 runs 15 residues. The V and J ends lost 0 bases and 9 bases respectively, with 15 bases between them. As DNA, the CDR3 is TGCGCCAGCAGCCAAGAGGGCCAGGGAAGGGGTGAGCAGTTCTTC. This sequence encodes CASSQEGQGRGEQFF.

This chain uses TRBV6-1 with TRBJ2-5; tentative D call: TRBD2 (6 bases). Germline V gene lookup returns CDR1 MNHNS and CDR2 SASEGT. Trimming took 6 bases from V and 7 from J, leaving 18 bases between them. There are 14 residues in the CDR3. DNA of the CDR3: TGTGCCAGCAGCCTCGGACTATGGGTAGGGACCCAGTACTTC. This sequence encodes CASSLGLWVGTQYF.

This clonotype was detected many times. The genes are TRBV5-1 and TRBJ2-2; D could derive from TRBD1 or TRBD2 (5 bases each). V lost 5 bases, J lost 2 bases, and 16 bases lay in between. The length of the CDR3 is 16 residues. CDR1 and CDR2 (germline): SGHRS, YFSETQ. The CDR3 DNA sequence: TGCGCCAGCAGGGCTACCGGGACGCTTAACACCGGGGAGCTGTTTTTT. This sequence encodes CASRATGTLNTGELFF. Based on the CDR3 plus reference TRBV5-1 and TRBJ2-2, the full variable domain is KAGVTQTPRYLIKTRGQQVTLSCSPISGHRSVSWYQQTPGQGLQFLFEYFSETQRNKGNFPGRFSGRQFSNSRSEMNVSTLELGDSALYLCASRATGTLNTGELFFGEGSRLTVL.

This clonotype was seen at least ten times. The genes are TRBV5-1 and TRBJ2-7; D not certain. CDR3 length equals 13 residues. The V end was cut by 0 bases, the J end by 0 bases, with 4 bases between. Germline V CDR1 and CDR2: SGHRS, YFSETQ. CDR3: CASSLAHSYEQYF. As DNA, the CDR3 is TGCGCCAGCAGCTTGGCGCACTCCTACGAGCAGTACTTC.

This clonotype was observed a handful of times. The chain is built from TRBV6-5 and TRBJ1-2, with D hard to call. The CDR3 totals 13 residues. V dropped 2 bases and J dropped 1 base, with 5 bases sitting between them. CDR1 MNHEY and CDR2 SVGAGI come from the germline V gene. CDR3 nucleotides: TGTGCCAGCAGTTACGGTTTTAACTATGGCTACACCTTC. Encoded protein: CASSYGFNYGYTF.

The rearrangement uses TRBV19 and TRBJ2-3, with a weak D call TRBD1 (6 bases). Trimming shortened V by 6 bases and J by 1 base, and 17 bases separated the two germline ends. The CDR3 sequence is 16 residues long. Per germline, CDR1 LNHDA and CDR2 SQIVND (reference sequence). CDR3 residues: CASSPSYRVRTDTQYF. In DNA form, the CDR3 reads TGTGCCAGTAGCCCTTCCTACAGGGTCCGCACAGATACGCAGTATTTT.

This clonotype was detected only a few times. The V and J genes are TRBV27 and TRBJ2-1; tentative D call: TRBD2 (7 bases). The germline CDR1 and CDR2 sequences are MNHEY and SMNVEV (reference sequence). Between the trimmed V and J ends, which lost 10 bases and 6 bases, there was a span of 37 bases. The length of the CDR3 is 20 residues. CDR3 loop: CATTTAGYRGGLSGANEQFF. The CDR3 DNA reads TGTGCCACCACTACAGCAGGGTACCGAGGGGGACTATCCGGAGCCAATGAGCAGTTCTTC.

This clonotype was observed a few times. V and J are TRBV7-2 and TRBJ1-2; tentatively, D is TRBD1 (5 bases). Germline CDR1 SGHTA, CDR2 FQGNSA. This CDR3 has 16 amino acids. Trimming cost V 5 bases and J 7 bases, with 23 bases left between them. This CDR3 reads CASSTNLSPRRGGYTF. In DNA form, the CDR3 reads TGTGCCAGCAGCACCAACTTATCCCCCCGTAGGGGTGGCTACACCTTC.

The chain recombines TRBV2 with TRBJ2-3, with a weak D call TRBD2 (5 bases). The ends were cut back, 5 bases at V and 3 bases at J, with 15 bases in the middle. Germline V gene data show CDR1 as SNHLY and CDR2 as FYNNEI. The CDR3 spans 15 residues. The CDR3 nucleotides are TGTGCCAGCAGTCATAGGTGGGAGAGTACAGATACGCAGTATTTT. This gives the protein CASSHRWESTDTQYF.

This clonotype has more than one count but fewer than ten. The chain uses TRBV7-2 and TRBJ2-5; 8 bases line up with TRBD2. This CDR3 region has 15 residues. From germline, CDR1 is SGHTA and CDR2 FQGNSA. The V segment lost 5 bases and the J segment 5 bases; nucleotides outside the gene matches: 10. Here the CDR3 reads CASSIQSGSYETQYF. The CDR3 bases are TGTGCCAGCAGCATCCAAAGCGGGAGTTATGAGACCCAGTACTTC.